Sequencing of this T cell receptor (beta chain) was carried out in a study of T cell repertoires in cytomegalovirus infection. A word on this clonotype: Its antigen is still unknown.

Germline CDR1 is SGHNT and CDR2 is YYREEE (reference sequence). This CDR3 comprises 13 residues. V was trimmed by 10 bases and J by 7 bases, leaving 20 bases between them. Study-wide points: Carriage of CMV together with the relevant HLA was identifiable through cumulative public TCR beta family frequency. Dominating the ex vivo response were TCR beta clonotypes that were CMV-specific and HLA-C-restricted.

MiXCR, applied by TCRdb to the reads, yields one record per CDR3 protein. The sample yields a few hundred thousand distinct CDR3 sequences, around two fifths seen once. The sequenced sample was cultured PBMCs, obtained from culture after CMV antigen stimulation. J is TRBJ2-5 and V is TRBV5-4, with a tentative D call TRBD2 (6 bases). This sequence was found in a human donor in good health (CMV status not recorded). Some clones in this sample may be carry-over from other donors' samples. DNA for the CDR3: TGTGCCGGGGCGGCGGGGTCTGCGGGGACCCAGTACTTC. Translating it yields CAGAAGSAGTQYF. Drawing the rest from reference TRBV5-4 and TRBJ2-5, the complete variable domain is ETGVTQSPTHLIKTRGQQVTLRCSSQSGHNTVSWYQQALGQGPQFIFQYYREEENGRGNFPPRFSGLQFPNYSSELNVNALELDDSALYLCAGAAGSAGTQYFGPGTRLLVL.